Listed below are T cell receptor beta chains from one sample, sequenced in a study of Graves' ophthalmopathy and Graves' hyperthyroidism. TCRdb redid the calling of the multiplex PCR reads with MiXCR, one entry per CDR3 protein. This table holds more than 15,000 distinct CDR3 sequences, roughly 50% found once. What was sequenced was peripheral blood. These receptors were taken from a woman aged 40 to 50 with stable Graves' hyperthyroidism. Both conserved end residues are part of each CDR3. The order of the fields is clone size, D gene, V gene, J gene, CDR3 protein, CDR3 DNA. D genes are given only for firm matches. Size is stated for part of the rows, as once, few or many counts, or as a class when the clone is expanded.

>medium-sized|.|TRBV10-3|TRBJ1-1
CAISQLGGRQNTEAFF
TGTGCCATCAGTCAGTTGGGGGGACGACAGAACACTGAAGCTTTCTTT
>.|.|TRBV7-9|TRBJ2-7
CASSSARYEQYF
TGTGCCAGCAGCTCTGCTCGCTACGAGCAGTACTTC
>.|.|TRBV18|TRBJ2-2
CASSRTQANAGELLF
TGTGCCAGCTCCCGGACCCAAGCCAATGCCGGGGAGCTGCTTTTT
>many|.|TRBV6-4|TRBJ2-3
CASSRGRENTDTQYF
TGTGCCAGCAGTCGTGGACGGGAGAACACAGATACGCAGTATTTT
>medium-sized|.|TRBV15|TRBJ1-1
CATSRDRQGSTEAFF
TGTGCCACCAGCAGAGATCGCCAGGGAAGCACTGAAGCTTTCTTT
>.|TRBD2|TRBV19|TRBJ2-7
CASSSLAGDGYEQYF
TGTGCCAGTAGTTCACTAGCGGGCGATGGGTACGAGCAGTACTTC
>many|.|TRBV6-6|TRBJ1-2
CASSYSVEANVDYTF
TGTGCCAGCAGTTACTCTGTGGAGGCGAACGTGGACTACACCTTC
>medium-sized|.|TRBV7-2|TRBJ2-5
CASSAPETQYF
TGTGCCAGCAGCGCGCCCGAGACCCAGTACTTC
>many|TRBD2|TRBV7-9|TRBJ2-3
CASSLTSGANTDTQYF
TGTGCCAGCAGCTTAACTAGCGGGGCGAACACAGATACGCAGTATTTT
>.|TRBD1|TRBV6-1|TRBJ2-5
CASSAKTGGSETQYF
TGTGCCAGCAGCGCGAAGACAGGGGGCTCGGAGACCCAGTACTTC
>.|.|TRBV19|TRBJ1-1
CASFWREAFF
TGTGCCAGTTTTTGGCGTGAAGCTTTCTTT
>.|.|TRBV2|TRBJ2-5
CASSGERQETQYF
TGTGCCAGCAGTGGGGAACGCCAAGAGACCCAGTACTTC
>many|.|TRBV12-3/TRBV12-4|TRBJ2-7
CASSRVLSSYEQYF
TGTGCCAGCAGTCGAGTCCTGAGCTCCTACGAGCAGTACTTC
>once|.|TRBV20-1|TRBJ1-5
CSAPQRGQPQHF
TGCAGTGCCCCGCAGAGAGGGCAGCCCCAGCATTTT
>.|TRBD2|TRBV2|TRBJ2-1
CASSGGGGASFSNEQFF
TGTGCCAGCAGTGGAGGCGGGGGGGCCTCTTTCTCCAATGAGCAGTTCTTC
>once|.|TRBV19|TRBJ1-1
CASKQGMNTEAFF
TGTGCCAGTAAACAGGGCATGAACACTGAAGCTTTCTTT
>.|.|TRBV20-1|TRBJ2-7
CSARAGRDNEQYF
TGCAGTGCTAGAGCCGGCAGGGACAACGAGCAGTACTTC
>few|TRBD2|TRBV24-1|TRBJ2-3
CATSDQTSGYYTDTQYF
TGTGCCACCAGTGATCAGACTAGCGGATACTACACAGATACGCAGTATTTT
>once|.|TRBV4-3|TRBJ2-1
CASSQDRGGQFF
TGCGCCAGCAGCCAAGATCGGGGTGGGCAGTTCTTC
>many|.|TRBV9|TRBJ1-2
CASSVDPGDINYGYTF
TGTGCCAGCAGCGTAGACCCGGGGGACATTAACTATGGCTACACCTTC
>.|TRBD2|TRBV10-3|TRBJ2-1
CAGSDHEAGASEQFF
TGTGCCGGCAGTGACCACGAGGCGGGAGCATCTGAGCAGTTCTTC
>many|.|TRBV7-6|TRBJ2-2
CASSLEGGANTGELFF
TGTGCCAGCAGCTTAGAGGGGGGTGCGAACACCGGGGAGCTGTTTTTT
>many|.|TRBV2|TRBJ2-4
CASSVSLENIQYF
TGTGCCAGCAGTGTTAGTTTGGAAAACATTCAGTACTTC
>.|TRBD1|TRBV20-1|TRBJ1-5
CSAVDRDYQPQHF
TGCAGTGCCGTAGACAGGGACTATCAGCCCCAGCATTTT
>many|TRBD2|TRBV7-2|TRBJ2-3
CASSHSGGGADTQYF
TGTGCCAGCAGCCATAGCGGGGGGGGGGCAGATACGCAGTATTTT
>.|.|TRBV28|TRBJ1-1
CASSSRGGAHTEAFF
TGTGCCAGCAGTTCCCGGGGTGGGGCTCACACTGAAGCTTTCTTT
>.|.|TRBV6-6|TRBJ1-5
CASSSQGYQPQHF
TGTGCCAGCAGCTCACAGGGATATCAGCCCCAGCATTTT
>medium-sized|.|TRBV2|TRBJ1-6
CASSVQGSDNSPLHF
TGTGCCAGCAGTGTGCAGGGATCGGATAATTCACCCCTCCACTTT
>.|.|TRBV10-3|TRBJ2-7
CATEGAVSYEQYF
TGTGCCACCGAAGGGGCAGTCTCCTACGAGCAGTACTTC
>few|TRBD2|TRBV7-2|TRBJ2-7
CASSFSLAGSQYF
TGTGCCAGCAGTTTTAGTCTAGCGGGATCTCAGTACTTC
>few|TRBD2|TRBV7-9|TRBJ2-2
CASSLPGTSGGPGPGELFF
TGTGCCAGCAGCTTACCCGGGACTAGCGGGGGGCCCGGCCCCGGGGAGCTGTTTTTT
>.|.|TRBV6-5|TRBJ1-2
CASTPTRAGYGYTF
TGTGCCAGCACTCCTACAAGGGCAGGCTATGGCTACACCTTC
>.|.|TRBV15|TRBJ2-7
CATSRDLDYEQYF
TGTGCCACCAGCAGGGACCTCGACTACGAGCAGTACTTC
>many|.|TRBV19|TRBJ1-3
CASSIGWASGNTIYF
TGTGCCAGTAGTATTGGGTGGGCCTCTGGAAACACCATATATTTT
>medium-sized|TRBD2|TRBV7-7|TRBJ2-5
CASSLAGPKETQYF
TGTGCTAGCAGCTTAGCGGGCCCAAAAGAGACCCAGTACTTC
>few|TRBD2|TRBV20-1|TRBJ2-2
CSARAPSGRANTGELFF
TGCAGTGCTAGGGCCCCTAGCGGGAGGGCGAACACCGGGGAGCTGTTTTTT
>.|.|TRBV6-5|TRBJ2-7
CASSPGTYGSEQYF
TGTGCCAGCAGTCCGGGCACCTACGGGAGCGAGCAGTACTTC
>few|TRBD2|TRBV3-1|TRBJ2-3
CASSRTSGALDTQYF
TGTGCCAGCAGCCGGACTAGCGGGGCGTTAGATACGCAGTATTTT
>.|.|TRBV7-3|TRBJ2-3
CASSLNSGANTQYF
TGTGCCAGCAGCTTAAACAGCGGAGCGAATACGCAGTATTTT
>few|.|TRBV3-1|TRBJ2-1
CASSPHVKYDEQFF
TGTGCCAGCAGCCCCCACGTGAAATACGATGAGCAGTTCTTC
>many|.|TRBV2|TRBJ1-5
CASSDLFNTGGGNQPQHF
TGTGCCAGCAGTGATCTCTTCAATACTGGGGGCGGAAATCAGCCCCAGCATTTT
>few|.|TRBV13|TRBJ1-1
CASSEEMNTEAFF
TGTGCCAGCAGCGAGGAGATGAACACTGAAGCTTTCTTT
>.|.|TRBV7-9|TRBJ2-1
CATVREQGTDEQLF
TGTGCCACGGTACGGGAACAGGGAACGGATGAGCAGCTCTTC
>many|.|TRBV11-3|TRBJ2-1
CASSFSGTDNEQFF
TGTGCCAGCAGCTTTAGCGGGACAGACAATGAGCAGTTCTTC
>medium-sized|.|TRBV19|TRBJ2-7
CASSRQGGTYEQYF
TGTGCCAGTAGTAGGCAGGGGGGCACCTACGAGCAGTACTTC
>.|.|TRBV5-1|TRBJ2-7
CASTSPPGPTYEQYF
TGCGCCAGCACCTCCCCGCCGGGACCTACCTACGAGCAGTACTTC
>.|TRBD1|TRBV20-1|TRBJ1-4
CSARERGPGEKLFF
TGCAGTGCTAGAGAAAGGGGGCCTGGTGAAAAACTGTTTTTT
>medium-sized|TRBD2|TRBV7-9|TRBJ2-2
CAILAGRAGELFF
TGTGCCATCCTAGCGGGAAGGGCCGGGGAGCTGTTTTTT
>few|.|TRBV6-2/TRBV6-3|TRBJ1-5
CASSWTLYQPQHF
TGTGCCAGCAGTTGGACACTCTATCAGCCCCAGCATTTT
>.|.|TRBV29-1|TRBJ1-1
CSVESTAWAEAFF
TGCAGCGTTGAGTCGACAGCGTGGGCTGAAGCTTTCTTT